The rows below give T cell receptor beta chains drawn from one sample of a study of blood T cell repertoires in COVID-19. The table came from immunoSEQ multiplex PCR; TCRdb's copy has only in-frame clones and leaves some out. This sample yields around 380,000 clones, of which 70% to 90% are seen a single time; roughly 1.4% belongs to the top ten. What was sequenced was PBMCs or T cells enriched from blood (not recorded which). These receptors were taken from a young man who had recovered from COVID-19. The CDR3 runs from the conserved cysteine through the conserved F or W. D genes are given only for firm matches. Clone size is shown for a subset of rows, as once, few, many or a class of expanded clone.

D: TRBD1; J: TRBJ2-2; V: TRBV2; size: -; DNA: TGTGCCAGCAGAGCCGACAGGGTATTTACCGGGGAGCTGTTTTTT; CDR3: CASRADRVFTGELFF
D: -; J: TRBJ1-1; V: TRBV5-4; size: -; DNA: TGTGCCAGCAGCGTAACACCTCTCGAAGCTTTCTTT; CDR3: CASSVTPLEAFF
D: -; J: TRBJ1-2; V: TRBV29-1; size: -; DNA: TGCAGCGTCCCCTGGGGAGGTCATGGCTACACCTTC; CDR3: CSVPWGGHGYTF
D: TRBD1; J: TRBJ2-1; V: TRBV6-2/TRBV6-3; size: -; DNA: TGTGCCAGCAGCCGGGACAGGCCCAGCGAGCAGTTCTTC; CDR3: CASSRDRPSEQFF
D: TRBD1; J: TRBJ1-6; V: TRBV6-4; size: -; DNA: TGTGCCAGCAGAGAACAGGGGGGCTATTATAATTCACCCCTCCACTTT; CDR3: CASREQGGYYNSPLHF
D: TRBD1; J: TRBJ1-4; V: TRBV5-8; size: -; DNA: TGTGCCAGCAGCCCTTTGGGACAGGGCGGAAAACTGTTTTTT; CDR3: CASSPLGQGGKLFF
D: -; J: TRBJ1-3; V: TRBV7-9; size: -; DNA: TGTGCCAGCAGCTTGGGGCCCCGGGACACCATATATTTT; CDR3: CASSLGPRDTIYF
D: TRBD2; J: TRBJ2-5; V: TRBV19; size: few; DNA: TGTGCCAGTAGCAGAGGGGAGGGTTGGGAGACCCAGTACTTC; CDR3: CASSRGEGWETQYF
D: TRBD1; J: TRBJ2-7; V: TRBV4-2; size: few; DNA: TGTGCCAGCAGCCAAGTACGGGACAGCTCCTACGAGCAGTACTTC; CDR3: CASSQVRDSSYEQYF
D: TRBD2; J: TRBJ2-5; V: TRBV4-1; size: -; DNA: TGCGCCAGCAGCCAAGACCGCTCAAGCGGGGGAGGGGAGACCCAGTACTTC; CDR3: CASSQDRSSGGGETQYF
D: -; J: TRBJ1-2; V: TRBV18; size: -; DNA: TGTGCCAGCTCACCGGGGAGCGGCGGTAACTATGGCTACACCTTC; CDR3: CASSPGSGGNYGYTF
D: -; J: TRBJ2-7; V: TRBV6-5; size: -; DNA: TGTGCCAGCAGGGGGGGAGAGATCGCCTACGAGCAGTACTTC; CDR3: CASRGGEIAYEQYF
D: -; J: TRBJ2-7; V: TRBV18; size: -; DNA: TGTGCCAGCTCACCACCCCGACAGGCCCCTCTTCTACTATACGAGCAGTACTTC; CDR3: CASSPPRQAPLLLYEQYF
D: TRBD2; J: TRBJ2-1; V: TRBV6-5; size: once; DNA: TGTGCCAGCAGTTCGGGACTAGGGGGGGGGACTGAGCAGTTCTTC; CDR3: CASSSGLGGGTEQFF
D: TRBD1; J: TRBJ2-3; V: TRBV30; size: -; DNA: TGTGCCCGGGACAGGGAGAGCACAGATACGCAGTATTTT; CDR3: CARDRESTDTQYF
D: TRBD1; J: TRBJ2-3; V: TRBV18; size: once; DNA: TGTGCCAGCTCATCGATACTACAGGGGATTAAGGCAGATACGCAGTATTTT; CDR3: CASSSILQGIKADTQYF
D: -; J: TRBJ2-2; V: TRBV7-8; size: -; DNA: TGTGCCAGCAGCGCAGGCGGGTTCACCGGGGAGCTGTTTTTT; CDR3: CASSAGGFTGELFF
D: TRBD1; J: TRBJ2-7; V: TRBV28; size: -; DNA: TGTGCCAGCAGACCTACAGGGGTTTGGCACGAGCAGTACTTC; CDR3: CASRPTGVWHEQYF
D: TRBD2; J: TRBJ2-1; V: TRBV27; size: -; DNA: TGTGCCAGCAGTTCTGGGGGGGGGTACAATGAGCAGTTCTTC; CDR3: CASSSGGGYNEQFF
D: TRBD1; J: TRBJ1-1; V: TRBV30; size: -; DNA: TGTGCCTGGAGTTTCCGGGACAGGGGCACTGAAGCTTTCTTT; CDR3: CAWSFRDRGTEAFF
D: TRBD2; J: TRBJ2-1; V: TRBV20-1; size: -; DNA: TGCAGTGCTAGTATCGGACTAGCGGACTACAATGAGCAGTTCTTC; CDR3: CSASIGLADYNEQFF
D: TRBD1; J: TRBJ1-1; V: TRBV5-1; size: -; DNA: TGCGCCAGCAGCCCCGCAGGGGGCTACACTGAAGCTTTCTTT; CDR3: CASSPAGGYTEAFF
D: TRBD1; J: TRBJ1-4; V: TRBV10-3; size: once; DNA: TGTGCCATCAGTGAGGGGACAGGGGAGGGAGAAAAACTGTTTTTT; CDR3: CAISEGTGEGEKLFF
D: TRBD1; J: TRBJ1-5; V: TRBV6-2/TRBV6-3; size: few; DNA: TGTGCCAGCAGTTACGTCTGGGACAGCCGGCCTCAGCCCCAGCATTTT; CDR3: CASSYVWDSRPQPQHF
D: -; J: TRBJ1-1; V: TRBV19; size: -; DNA: TGTGCCAGTAGGGACACAGTAAACACTGAAGCTTTCTTT; CDR3: CASRDTVNTEAFF
D: -; J: TRBJ1-1; V: TRBV6-2/TRBV6-3; size: -; DNA: TGTGCCAGCAGTACCGGACTGCCGGGGGCTTTCTTT; CDR3: CASSTGLPGAFF
D: -; J: TRBJ2-1; V: TRBV6-5; size: -; DNA: TGTGCCAGCAGTTACACCAAGCGGTACGAGCAGTTCTTC; CDR3: CASSYTKRYEQFF
D: TRBD1; J: TRBJ1-2; V: TRBV6-2/TRBV6-3; size: -; DNA: TGTGCCAGCAGTTATGTTCGGGACAGGGGGCCTCCTTTGATCTATGGCTACACCTTC; CDR3: CASSYVRDRGPPLIYGYTF
D: -; J: TRBJ2-4; V: TRBV18; size: few; DNA: TGTGCCAGCTCACGGGGGCGCCGGGCCCTGAACATTCAGTACTTC; CDR3: CASSRGRRALNIQYF
D: -; J: TRBJ2-2; V: TRBV7-2; size: -; DNA: TGTGCCAGCAGCTTTCCGGGGGCGAACACCGGGGAGCTGTTTTTT; CDR3: CASSFPGANTGELFF
D: -; J: TRBJ2-2; V: TRBV4-1; size: -; DNA: TGCGCCAGCAGCCAAGATCTTCAGCGGAGATACACCGGGGAGCTGTTTTTT; CDR3: CASSQDLQRRYTGELFF
D: -; J: TRBJ1-2; V: TRBV12-3/TRBV12-4; size: -; DNA: TGTGCCAGCAGTACAGGGCGCCCATATGGCTACACCTTC; CDR3: CASSTGRPYGYTF
D: -; J: TRBJ2-5; V: TRBV19; size: -; DNA: TGTGCCAGTAGTCCGAGCAGGCAAGAGACCCAGTACTTC; CDR3: CASSPSRQETQYF
D: TRBD1; J: TRBJ2-3; V: TRBV6-6; size: once; DNA: TGTGCCAGCAGTCACGGACAGGGGAGGGATACGCAGTATTTT; CDR3: CASSHGQGRDTQYF
D: TRBD1; J: TRBJ2-2; V: TRBV9; size: -; DNA: TGTGCCAGCAGCGTACAGACAGGGGCCACCGGGGAGCTGTTTTTT; CDR3: CASSVQTGATGELFF
D: TRBD2; J: TRBJ2-1; V: TRBV11-2; size: -; DNA: TGTGCCAGCAGCTTAGAGCATTGGGGGGGCAATGAGCAGTTCTTC; CDR3: CASSLEHWGGNEQFF
D: -; J: TRBJ1-1; V: TRBV7-2; size: -; DNA: TGTGCCAGCAGCTTATCCGGGGCTGAAGCTTTCTTT; CDR3: CASSLSGAEAFF
D: -; J: TRBJ1-2; V: TRBV3-1/TRBV3-2; size: -; DNA: TGTGCCAGCAGCCATCATCCCAGGGCCGGCTATGGCTACACCTTC; CDR3: CASSHHPRAGYGYTF
D: TRBD2; J: TRBJ2-4; V: TRBV7-2; size: -; DNA: TGTGCCAGCAGCTTAACGGGGGGTGGTAACATTCAGTACTTC; CDR3: CASSLTGGGNIQYF
D: -; J: TRBJ1-4; V: TRBV4-3; size: -; DNA: TGCGCCAGCAGCCAAGGTGGCACCCACAATGAAAAACTGTTTTTT; CDR3: CASSQGGTHNEKLFF
D: -; J: TRBJ1-3; V: TRBV20-1; size: -; DNA: TGCAGTGCTAGTGCGGGAATCGGAAACACCATATATTTT; CDR3: CSASAGIGNTIYF
D: -; J: TRBJ1-2; V: TRBV30; size: -; DNA: TGTGCCTGGAGTAGCGGGCAGGGTGCCTATGGCTACACCTTC; CDR3: CAWSSGQGAYGYTF
D: TRBD2; J: TRBJ2-7; V: TRBV10-3; size: -; DNA: TGTGCCATCAGTGAGTCTCGCGGGGGTACCGGAGGCGAGCAGTACTTC; CDR3: CAISESRGGTGGEQYF
D: -; J: TRBJ2-1; V: TRBV6-5; size: -; DNA: TGTGCCAGCAGGCGGATGACAGGCGGCTACAATGAGCAGTTCTTC; CDR3: CASRRMTGGYNEQFF
D: -; J: TRBJ2-7; V: TRBV7-2; size: -; DNA: TGTGCCAGCAGCTTAGCCGCGGGCCTACCCTACGAGCAGTACTTC; CDR3: CASSLAAGLPYEQYF
D: TRBD2; J: TRBJ2-5; V: TRBV7-8; size: -; DNA: TGTGCCAGCAGCTTAGGACTAGCGGGGGCGGGAGAGACCCAGTACTTC; CDR3: CASSLGLAGAGETQYF
D: -; J: TRBJ1-1; V: TRBV10-3; size: once; DNA: TGTGCCATCAGTTTGACAGATTTGAACACTGAAGCTTTCTTT; CDR3: CAISLTDLNTEAFF
D: TRBD1; J: TRBJ1-5; V: TRBV25-1; size: -; DNA: TGTGCCAGCAGTGAGGGGACAGTTTTTACTCAGCCCCAGCATTTT; CDR3: CASSEGTVFTQPQHF
D: TRBD1; J: TRBJ1-4; V: TRBV25-1; size: -; DNA: TGTGCCAGCAGTGATCCCGGGACAGTAGGTGAAAAACTGTTTTTT; CDR3: CASSDPGTVGEKLFF
D: -; J: TRBJ2-5; V: TRBV7-8; size: -; DNA: TGTGCCAGCACCCAGGGAGAGACCCAGTACTTC; CDR3: CASTQGETQYF
D: -; J: TRBJ1-2; V: TRBV14; size: -; DNA: TGTGCCAGCAGCCCGACAGGATATGGCTACACCTTC; CDR3: CASSPTGYGYTF
D: TRBD1; J: TRBJ1-2; V: TRBV7-8; size: -; DNA: TGTGCCAGCAGCCCAGAAGGACAGGGGGTCCGACGGGTAGGCTACACCTTC; CDR3: CASSPEGQGVRRVGYTF
D: -; J: TRBJ1-2; V: TRBV6-2/TRBV6-3; size: -; DNA: TGTGCCAGCAGTTACACCCCGGATGGCTACACCTTC; CDR3: CASSYTPDGYTF
D: -; J: TRBJ2-2; V: TRBV19; size: once; DNA: TGTGCCAGTAGTACTCAACAGGGAGTTGGCACCGGGGAGCTGTTTTTT; CDR3: CASSTQQGVGTGELFF
D: TRBD1; J: TRBJ1-2; V: TRBV5-1; size: -; DNA: TGCGCCAGCAGCCAAGGGACAGGAGGGGACTATGGCTACACCTTC; CDR3: CASSQGTGGDYGYTF